Presented here are 14 T cell receptor beta chains from one specimen sequenced in a study of shared clonotypes between healthy human individuals. Profiling relied on immunoSEQ multiplex PCR, and the TCRdb table lists in-frame clones only, not all of them. The sample lists a few million clones; 80% to 95% were seen once. Material for sequencing was naive CD4+ T cells from PBMCs. Subset denoted: CD45RA+ positively selected. The receptor source for this set is a man aged 18 to 29 in good health. Some clones in this sample may be carry-over from other donors' samples.

V is TRBV5-1 and J is TRBJ2-2, with D uncertain. The CDR3 is 14 residues long. V was clipped by 3 bases and J by 8 bases, with 14 bases between them. Germline-derived CDR1 and CDR2 are SGHRS and YFSETQ. The CDR3 is CASSSQAVGGELFF. The CDR3 bases are TGCGCCAGCAGCTCCCAGGCGGTGGGGGGGGAGCTGTTTTTT.

This chain uses TRBV15 with TRBJ2-7; 12 bases agree with TRBD2. The CDR3 runs to 18 residues. The J segment lost 1 base and the V segment lost 1 base, leaving 8 bases of the junction unmatched. Germline CDR1 is LNHNV and CDR2 is YYDKDF (reference sequence). Written as DNA, the CDR3 is TGTGCCACCAGCAGAGCTTTCGGGACTAGCGGGCCGTCCTACGAGCAGTACTTC. Translated, it gives CATSRAFGTSGPSYEQYF. The full variable domain, completed using reference TRBV15 and TRBJ2-7, is DAMVIQNPRYQVTQFGKPVTLSCSQTLNHNVMYWYQQKSSQAPKLLFHYYDKDFNNEADTPDNFQSRRPNTSFCFLDIRSPGLGDTAMYLCATSRAFGTSGPSYEQYFGPGTRLTVT.

V and J are TRBV30 and TRBJ2-3; unclear D gene. Germline CDR1 reads GTSNPN; CDR2 reads SVGIG (reference sequence). CDR3 length: 13 residues. V lost 3 bases, J lost 3 bases, and 10 bases lay in between. The CDR3 nucleotides are TGTGCCTGGAGGCCCCTAGGGACAGATACGCAGTATTTT. It codes for CAWRPLGTDTQYF.

V is TRBV6-1 and J is TRBJ1-5; D is undetermined. Looked up from germline, CDR1 is MNHNS and CDR2 is SASEGT. The CDR3 spans 13 residues. Trimming took off 7 bases at V and 0 bases at J, with 7 bases between the two ends. In DNA, the CDR3 is TGTGCCAGCACAGTGCATAGCAATCAGCCCCAGCATTTT. Residues: CASTVHSNQPQHF.

V usage is TRBV28 and J usage is TRBJ2-1, with D hard to call. V gave up 6 bases and J gave up 3 bases, with 9 bases separating them. Germline loops: CDR1 MDHEN, CDR2 SYDVKM. The CDR3 spans 13 residues. CDR3 bases: TGTGCCAGCAGGAATGACGACTACAATGAGCAGTTCTTC. This translates into CASRNDDYNEQFF.

As to this clone: This CDR3 is also generated by other DNA sequences in the sample. The chain combines TRBV5-1 with TRBJ1-1; a weak D match, TRBD1 (6 bases). Germline V gene data show CDR1 as SGHRS and CDR2 as YFSETQ. Between the trimmed V and J ends, which lost 0 bases and 1 base, there was a span of 10 bases. CDR3 length: 15 amino acids. Here the CDR3 DNA reads TGCGCCAGCAGCTTGGCCACGGGACAGAACACTGAAGCTTTCTTT. Amino acid sequence: CASSLATGQNTEAFF.

This chain uses TRBV5-6 with TRBJ2-5; no reliable D call. The CDR3 is 14 amino acids. Trimming pared 2 bases from V and 2 bases from J, leaving 10 bases between. Germline V gives CDR1 SGHDT, CDR2 YYEEEE. CDR3 DNA: TGTGCCAGCAGCTTAAGAGGTAGACAAGAGACCCAGTACTTC. Its translation: CASSLRGRQETQYF.

Comments on this clone: The same CDR3 can be traced to other DNA sequences in this sample. The chain carries TRBV20-1 and TRBJ2-5; D call uncertain. CDR3 length equals 10 residues. V was cut by 5 bases and J by 5 bases, with 6 bases left in between. The V gene's germline CDR1 is DFQATT and CDR2 SNEGSKA (reference sequence). CDR3 sequence: CSAGGETQYF. In nucleotides, the CDR3 is TGCAGTGCTGGTGGGGAGACCCAGTACTTC.

V gene TRBV5-1 combines with J gene TRBJ1-1; D remains ambiguous. The V and J ends lost 4 bases and 1 base respectively, with 17 bases between them. CDR3 length equals 16 residues. Germline CDR1 is SGHRS and CDR2 is YFSETQ. DNA of the CDR3: TGCGCCAGCAGCCTGGGTCCCTCAAGAGGGAACACTGAAGCTTTCTTT. The encoded protein is CASSLGPSRGNTEAFF. Combining the CDR3 with reference TRBV5-1 and TRBJ1-1 gives the whole variable domain KAGVTQTPRYLIKTRGQQVTLSCSPISGHRSVSWYQQTPGQGLQFLFEYFSETQRNKGNFPGRFSGRQFSNSRSEMNVSTLELGDSALYLCASSLGPSRGNTEAFFGQGTRLTVV.

This clone was seen more than once but under ten times. The chain combines TRBV15 with TRBJ2-1; 7 positions match TRBD1. Germline values: CDR1 LNHNV, CDR2 YYDKDF (reference sequence). V shed 1 base, J shed 0 bases, and the junction held 0 bases outside the gene matches. The CDR3 is made up of 15 amino acids. Here the CDR3 DNA reads TGTGCCACCAGCAGAGGACAGGGCTCCTACAATGAGCAGTTCTTC. This codes for CATSRGQGSYNEQFF.

J is TRBJ2-7 and V is TRBV6-1; D possibly corresponds to TRBD2 (7 bases). Germline CDR1 MNHNS, CDR2 SASEGT. This CDR3 comprises 14 residues. The V end was cut by 8 bases, the J end by 4 bases, with 18 bases between. The CDR3 loop reads CASGRGSGSYEQYF. The CDR3 DNA follows: TGTGCCAGCGGGAGGGGGTCAGGGTCATACGAGCAGTACTTC.

V gene TRBV5-5 combines with J gene TRBJ1-2, with D perhaps matching TRBD1 (5 bases). The CDR3 consists of 13 residues. The germline V gene encodes CDR1 SGHKS and CDR2 YYEKEE (reference sequence). Trimming shortened V by 2 bases and J by 8 bases, and 13 bases separated the two germline ends. The chain's CDR3 is CASSFYPGEGYTF. The CDR3 bases are TGTGCCAGCAGCTTTTATCCGGGGGAAGGCTACACCTTC.

This clone was seen once. V usage is TRBV29-1 and J usage is TRBJ1-1, with D unresolved. CDR1 is SQVTM and CDR2 is ANQGSEA in the germline V gene. V lost 1 base and J 4 bases, leaving 13 bases between the germline ends. This CDR3 contains 14 residues. The DNA for the CDR3 is TGCAGCGTTGAAGTACTAAGAGAAAGCACTGAAGCTTTCTTT. Residues: CSVEVLRESTEAFF.

The chain uses TRBV21-1 and TRBJ1-5. TRBV21-1 is a listed pseudogene. The CDR3 extends over 15 amino acids. This CDR3 reads CASSKKARNNQPQHF. The CDR3 DNA reads TGTGCCAGCAGCAAAAAAGCGCGGAACAATCAGCCCCAGCATTTT.